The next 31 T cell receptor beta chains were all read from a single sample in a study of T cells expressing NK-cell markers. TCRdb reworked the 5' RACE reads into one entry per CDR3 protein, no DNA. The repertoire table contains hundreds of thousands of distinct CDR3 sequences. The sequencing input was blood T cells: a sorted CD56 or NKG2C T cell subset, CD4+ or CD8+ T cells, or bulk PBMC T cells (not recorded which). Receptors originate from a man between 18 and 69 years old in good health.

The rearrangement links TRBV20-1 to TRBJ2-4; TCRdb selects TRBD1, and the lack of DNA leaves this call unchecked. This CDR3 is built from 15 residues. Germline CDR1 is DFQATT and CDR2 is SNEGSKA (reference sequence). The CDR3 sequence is CSAARDTGGRGIQYF.

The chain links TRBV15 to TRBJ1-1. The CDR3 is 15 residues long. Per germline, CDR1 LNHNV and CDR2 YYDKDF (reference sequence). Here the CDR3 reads CATSRGGVMNTEAFF.

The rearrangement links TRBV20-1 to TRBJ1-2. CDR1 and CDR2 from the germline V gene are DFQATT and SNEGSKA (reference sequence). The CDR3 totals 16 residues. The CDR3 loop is CSASNKGQQRYYGYTF.

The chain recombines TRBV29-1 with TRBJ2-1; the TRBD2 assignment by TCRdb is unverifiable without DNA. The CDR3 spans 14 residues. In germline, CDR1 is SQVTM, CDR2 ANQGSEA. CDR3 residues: CSVLLAGAYNEQFF.

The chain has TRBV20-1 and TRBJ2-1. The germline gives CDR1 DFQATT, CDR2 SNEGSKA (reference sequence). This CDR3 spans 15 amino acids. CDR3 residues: CSARVSRGPYNEQFF.

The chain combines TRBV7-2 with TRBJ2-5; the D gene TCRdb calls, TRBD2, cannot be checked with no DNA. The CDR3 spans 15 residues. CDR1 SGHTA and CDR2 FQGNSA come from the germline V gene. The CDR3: CASSILAYSSETQYF.

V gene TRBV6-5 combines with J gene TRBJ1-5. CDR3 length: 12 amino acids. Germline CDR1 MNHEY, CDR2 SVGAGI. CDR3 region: CASSYPSQPQHF.

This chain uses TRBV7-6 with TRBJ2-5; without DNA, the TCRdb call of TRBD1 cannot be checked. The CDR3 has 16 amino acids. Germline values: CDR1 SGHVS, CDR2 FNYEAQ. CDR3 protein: CASSLDARQGSKTQYF.

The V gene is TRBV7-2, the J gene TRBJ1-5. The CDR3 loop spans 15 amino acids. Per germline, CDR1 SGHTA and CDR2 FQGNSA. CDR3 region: CASSLHLETNQPQHF.

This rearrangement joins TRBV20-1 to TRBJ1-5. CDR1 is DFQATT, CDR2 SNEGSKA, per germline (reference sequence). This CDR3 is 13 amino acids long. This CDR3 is CSARYQRNQPQHF.

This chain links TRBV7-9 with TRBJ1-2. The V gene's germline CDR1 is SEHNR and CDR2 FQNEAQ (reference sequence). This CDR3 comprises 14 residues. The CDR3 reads CASSQNTIPARYTF.

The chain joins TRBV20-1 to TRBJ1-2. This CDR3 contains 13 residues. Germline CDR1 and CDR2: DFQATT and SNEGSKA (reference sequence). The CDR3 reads CSARADSLYGYTF.

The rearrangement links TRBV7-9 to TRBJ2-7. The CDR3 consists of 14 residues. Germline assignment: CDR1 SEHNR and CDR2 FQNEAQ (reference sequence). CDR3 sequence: CASSSSGVSYEQYF.

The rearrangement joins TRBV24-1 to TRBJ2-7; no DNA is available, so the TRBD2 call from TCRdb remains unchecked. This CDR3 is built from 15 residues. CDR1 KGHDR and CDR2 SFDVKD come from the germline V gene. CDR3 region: CATSQTSGSLGEQYF.

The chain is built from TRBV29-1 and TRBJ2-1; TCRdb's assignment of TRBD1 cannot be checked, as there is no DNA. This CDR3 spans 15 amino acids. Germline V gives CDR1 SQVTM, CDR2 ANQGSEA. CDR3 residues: CSVDRSGTGDNEQFF.

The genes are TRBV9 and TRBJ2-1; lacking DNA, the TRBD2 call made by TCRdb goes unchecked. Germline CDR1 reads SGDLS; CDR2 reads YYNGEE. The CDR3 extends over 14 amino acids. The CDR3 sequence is CASSISGGAHEQFF.

The CDR3: CASNGQGAFQPQHF. The chain couples TRBV6-1 to TRBJ1-5; TCRdb proposes TRBD1, but this gene call is untestable without DNA. Germline V gene lookup returns CDR1 MNHNS and CDR2 SASEGT. This CDR3 is 14 amino acids long.

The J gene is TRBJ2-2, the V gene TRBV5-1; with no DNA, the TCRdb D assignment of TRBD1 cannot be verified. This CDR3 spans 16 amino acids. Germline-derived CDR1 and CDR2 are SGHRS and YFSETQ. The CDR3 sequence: CASREDRGLNTGELFF. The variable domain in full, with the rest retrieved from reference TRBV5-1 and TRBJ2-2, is KAGVTQTPRYLIKTRGQQVTLSCSPISGHRSVSWYQQTPGQGLQFLFEYFSETQRNKGNFPGRFSGRQFSNSRSEMNVSTLELGDSALYLCASREDRGLNTGELFFGEGSRLTVL.

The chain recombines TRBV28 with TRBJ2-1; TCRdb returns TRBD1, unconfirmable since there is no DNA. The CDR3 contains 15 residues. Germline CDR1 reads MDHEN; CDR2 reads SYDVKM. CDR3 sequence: CASVTFRGPYNEQFF.

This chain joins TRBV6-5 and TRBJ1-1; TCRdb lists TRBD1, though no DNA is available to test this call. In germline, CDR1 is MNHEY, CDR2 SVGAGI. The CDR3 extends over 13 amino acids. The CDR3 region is CASSYAGTTEAFF.

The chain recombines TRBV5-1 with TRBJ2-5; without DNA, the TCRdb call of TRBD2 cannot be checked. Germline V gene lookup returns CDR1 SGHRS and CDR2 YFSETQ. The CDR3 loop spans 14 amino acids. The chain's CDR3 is CASSKGTGKETQYF.

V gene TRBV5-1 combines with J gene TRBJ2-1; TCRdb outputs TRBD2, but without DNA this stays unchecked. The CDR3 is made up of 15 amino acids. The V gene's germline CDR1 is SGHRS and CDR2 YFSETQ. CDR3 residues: CASSLDRGGSNEQFF.

Here the CDR3 reads CSARSLAGFSETQYF. J is TRBJ2-5 and V is TRBV20-1. The germline gives CDR1 DFQATT, CDR2 SNEGSKA (reference sequence). The CDR3 extends over 15 amino acids.

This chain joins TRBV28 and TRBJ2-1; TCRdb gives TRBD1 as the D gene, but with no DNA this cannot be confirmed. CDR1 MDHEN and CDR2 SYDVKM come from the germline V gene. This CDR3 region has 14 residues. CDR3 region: CASSYRTAYNEQFF.

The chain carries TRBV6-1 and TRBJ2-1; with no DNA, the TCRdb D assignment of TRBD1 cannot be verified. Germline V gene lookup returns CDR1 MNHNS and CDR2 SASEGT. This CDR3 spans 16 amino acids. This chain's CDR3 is CASSDRGRGSYNEQFF.

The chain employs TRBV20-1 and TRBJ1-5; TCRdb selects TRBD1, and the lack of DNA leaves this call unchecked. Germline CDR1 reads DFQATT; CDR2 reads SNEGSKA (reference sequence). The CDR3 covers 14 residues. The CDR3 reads CSASVAQGYQPQHF.

This chain's CDR3 is CASSPTRSVGELFF. The chain uses TRBV7-2 and TRBJ2-2; no DNA is available, so the TRBD2 call from TCRdb remains unchecked. This CDR3 region has 14 residues. Germline V gene lookup returns CDR1 SGHTA and CDR2 FQGNSA.

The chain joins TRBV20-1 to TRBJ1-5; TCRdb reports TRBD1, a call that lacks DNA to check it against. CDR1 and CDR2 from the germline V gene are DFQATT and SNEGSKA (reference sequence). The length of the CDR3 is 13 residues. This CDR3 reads CSASDSPGQPQHF.

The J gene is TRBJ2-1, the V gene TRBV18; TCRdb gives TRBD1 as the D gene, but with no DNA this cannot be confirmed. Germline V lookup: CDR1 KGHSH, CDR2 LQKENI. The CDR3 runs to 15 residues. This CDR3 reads CASSPLGRGSDEQFF.

The CDR3: CASCLGGSSLYVTDTQYF. The chain carries TRBV6-1 and TRBJ2-3; checking the TCRdb D call of TRBD2 is not possible without DNA. The CDR3 loop spans 18 amino acids. Germline V gene sequence: CDR1 MNHNS, CDR2 SASEGT.

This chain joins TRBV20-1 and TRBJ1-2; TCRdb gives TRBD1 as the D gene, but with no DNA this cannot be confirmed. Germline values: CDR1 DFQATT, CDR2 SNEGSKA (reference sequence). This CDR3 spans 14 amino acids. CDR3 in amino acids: CSARDDRVGYGYTF.